This T cell receptor (beta chain) was sequenced for a study of shared clonotypes between healthy human individuals (dated by TCRdb to the early 2020s). Notes on the research overall: The cohort included three men and a couple of women between 18 and 49 years of age. To estimate repertoire size and how much clonotypes are shared between individuals, the study performed deep sequencing of blood TCR repertoires from 4 to 6 healthy adults. Libraries were prepared and TCR repertoires were sequenced by different laboratories using diverse techniques, in order to increase sequencing depth and limit assay-specific biases. Leukapheresis yielded between about 0.94 and 9.5 billion PBMCs per donor.

TCR CDR3 regions were amplified from genomic DNA by multiplex PCR using the deep immunoSEQ assay. Extracted genomic DNA from each cell subset was distributed evenly across all wells of several immunoSEQ 96-well plates, and each plate was treated as a replicate. For unsorted PBMC, 250 to 350 ng of genomic DNA, equivalent to 30,000 to 35,000 T cell genomes, went into each replicate PCR. Ten immunoSEQ deep assay plates were used to sequence unsorted PBMC genomic DNA. Purified libraries were quantified with a Qubit 3.0 fluorometer, sized on a Bioanalyzer 2100, and re-quantified with the KAPA Library Quantification kit. Every immunoSEQ 96-well plate was sequenced on a dedicated single-read 150-cycle Illumina NextSeq 550 flow cell. The published analysis was carried out like this. Because the immunoSEQ output included only junctional sequences and no quality scores, the filtering could not be the same as the filtering used for full-length reads. Sequences were annotated with PyIR, a Python wrapper for IgBLAST v1.9, using IMGT germline references to assign V/J genes and CDR3. Reads with weak V/J assignments (E-value above 1e-6), missing CDR3, stop codons, out-of-frame junctions, or ambiguous translated residues were removed. V3J clonotypes were defined as sequences sharing an identical inferred V gene, J gene, and CDR3 amino acid sequence. To compute the percentage overlap between repertoires, the number of shared unique clonotypes was divided by the size of the smaller repertoire. Three approaches were used to assess repertoire richness: RTK rarefaction, the Chao1 estimator, and Recon v2.1 estimates of unobserved clonotypes. TCRdb mirrors the immuneACCESS table, restricted to in-frame sequences. Some clones are absent from its copies; in checked studies, under half trace to an unresolved V gene, and the reason for the others is unknown. V and J calls and clone size are copied from that table; D and trimming were computed from the DNA. The sample yields about 470,000 clones; roughly three quarters were counted once. 13% of the sample lies in the top ten.

Points the paper makes about the study in general: Sampling was restricted to blood, and TCR repertoires in tissues likely differ from the TCR repertoires found in blood. The small number of donors limited the genetic and exposure-history diversity represented. Pairwise subsampling indicated that sequencing depth was expected to affect the degree of clonotype sharing among donors.

The germline V gene (reference sequence) provides CDR1 SEHNR and CDR2 FQNEAQ. The V end loses 1 base and the J end loses 7 bases, and a stretch of 19 bases separates them. The CDR3 runs 16 amino acids, cysteine and phenylalanine included. The CDR3 DNA has 48 bases and is translated from base 1. Notes on this clone: Which antigen it targets is not known. The input lacks base qualities; no much larger clone sits a single base away.

Donors were healthy HIV-negative adults with no recently reported acute infections or vaccinations. Only Caucasian adults living in Nashville, Tennessee, USA were represented among the donors. In the unsorted samples, some 94 million PBMCs were counted, and genomic DNA was extracted using the QIAamp DNA Blood Mini kit. After blood collection by leukapheresis, PBMCs were isolated using Ficoll-Histopaque density gradient centrifugation and then cryopreserved in the vapor phase of liquid nitrogen. The sequencing input was PBMCs. The chain couples TRBV7-9 to TRBJ1-2; matching of 6 bases hints at TRBD1 as the D gene. The clonotype originates from a woman between 40 and 50 years old in good health. Some clones in this sample may be carry-over from other donors' samples. The CDR3 has the sequence CASSLGSTGGVIGYTF. At the DNA level, the sequence is TGTGCCAGCAGCTTAGGTAGTACGGGGGGCGTTATTGGCTACACCTTC.